The 17 T cell receptor beta chains below come from one sample, sequenced in a study of CD8 T cell repertoires and HIV-1 epitope variants. Sequenced by immunoSEQ multiplex PCR; TCRdb stores in-frame clones only, minus some. This sample yields tens of thousands of clones, of which 70% to 75% are seen a single time; approximately 24% belongs to the top ten. Input material: uncultured baseline CD8+ T cells from peripheral blood mononuclear cells (PBMCs). The receptors were sampled from a male donor with HIV.

CDR3 nucleotides: TGTGCCAGCAGCGTGGGTAATCTCTTGAACACTGAAGCTTTCTTT. Its translation: CASSVGNLLNTEAFF. The chain uses TRBV9 and TRBJ1-1; D unclear. CDR1 is SGDLS, CDR2 YYNGEE, per germline. V dropped 2 bases and J dropped 0 bases, with 11 bases sitting between them. CDR3 length equals 15 residues.

This clone has only a few counts. CDR3 nucleotide sequence: TGTGCCAGCAGTTTCGCCGCCGTATGGGGGGATGAGCAGTTCTTC. Amino acids: CASSFAAVWGDEQFF. The rearrangement joins TRBV28 to TRBJ2-1; perhaps TRBD2 as D (6 bases). Germline CDR1 and CDR2: MDHEN and SYDVKM. The CDR3 sequence is 15 residues long. Trimming removed 3 bases at V and 8 bases at J, with 17 bases between.

The genes are TRBV5-1 and TRBJ2-3, with 7 nucleotides matching TRBD1. CDR3 size: 16 residues. Trimming at V came to 1 base and at J to 1 base, leaving 6 bases not matched to a gene. Germline CDR1 SGHRS, CDR2 YFSETQ. Here the CDR3 reads CASSLSRTGGTDTQYF. The DNA for the CDR3 is TGCGCCAGCAGCTTGTCGAGAACAGGGGGCACAGATACGCAGTATTTT.

V and J are TRBV11-2 and TRBJ2-6; D is unresolved. Germline V CDR1 and CDR2: SGHAT, FQNNGV. With 6 bases removed from V and 0 bases from J, the gap between germline ends came to 9 bases. The CDR3 extends over 15 amino acids. CDR3 DNA sequence: TGTGCCAGCAGATCTATTCGCTCTGGGGCCAACGTCCTGACTTTC. Its translation: CASRSIRSGANVLTF.

This chain uses TRBV19 with TRBJ1-1; possibly TRBD1 for D (6 bases). Per germline, CDR1 LNHDA and CDR2 SQIVND (reference sequence). V was cut by 0 bases and J by 3 bases, with 8 bases left in between. The CDR3 consists of 14 residues. The CDR3 region has the DNA TGTGCCAGTAGTATAGATCGGGGGCACACTGAAGCTTTCTTT. Translating gives CASSIDRGHTEAFF.

The genes are TRBV28 and TRBJ1-2; D might be TRBD1 (5 bases). The CDR3 has 15 amino acids. Germline V gene sequence: CDR1 MDHEN, CDR2 SYDVKM. V was clipped by 6 bases and J by 3 bases, with 17 bases between them. The DNA for the CDR3 is TGTGCCAGCAGATTCTTTCAGGGACGGGACTATGGCTACACCTTC. It is translated as CASRFFQGRDYGYTF.

The chain uses TRBV4-2 and TRBJ2-3, with 12 positions matching TRBD2. Germline V gene lookup returns CDR1 LGHNA and CDR2 YNFKEQ. The CDR3 has 15 amino acids. Trimming at V came to 5 bases and at J to 5 bases, leaving 5 bases not matched to a gene. The CDR3 nucleotides are TGTGCCAGCAGCTCTAGGACTAGCGGGGTAGATACGCAGTATTTT. It is translated as CASSSRTSGVDTQYF.

The gene calls are TRBV18 and TRBJ1-5; D might be TRBD1 (6 bases). Trimming cost V 3 bases and J 9 bases, with 15 bases left between them. Germline CDR1 reads KGHSH; CDR2 reads LQKENI. The CDR3 totals 14 residues. The CDR3 region is CASSPGAGKRPQHF. CDR3 sequence (DNA): TGTGCCAGCTCACCGGGGGCTGGTAAGAGGCCCCAGCATTTT.

The chain carries TRBV2 and TRBJ2-1, with no clear D. Trimming pared 8 bases from V and 7 bases from J, leaving 9 bases between. Germline lookup yields CDR1 SNHLY and CDR2 FYNNEI. This CDR3 is built from 11 residues. CDR3 sequence: CASGFFNEQFF. Here the CDR3 DNA reads TGTGCCAGCGGGTTTTTTAATGAGCAGTTCTTC.

CDR3 sequence reads: CSVDISGTGLYGYTF. Here the CDR3 DNA reads TGCAGCGTTGATATTTCCGGGACAGGCCTTTATGGCTACACCTTC. The chain uses TRBV29-1 and TRBJ1-2; 8 positions agree with TRBD1. The CDR3 spans 15 residues. V lost 3 bases to trimming and J lost 5 bases; unmatched junction nucleotides: 11. The germline gives CDR1 SQVTM, CDR2 ANQGSEA. The full variable domain, in which reference TRBV29-1 and TRBJ1-2 provide the parts outside the CDR3, is SAVISQKPSRDICQRGTSLTIQCQVDSQVTMMFWYRQQPGQSLTLIATANQGSEATYESGFVIDKFPISRPNLTFSTLTVSNMSPEDSSIYLCSVDISGTGLYGYTFGSGTRLTVV.

The chain couples TRBV7-6 to TRBJ2-7; D is unclear. The CDR3 loop spans 12 amino acids. Germline values: CDR1 SGHVS, CDR2 FNYEAQ. Trimming removed 4 bases at V and 4 bases at J, with 8 bases between. The CDR3, as DNA: TGTGCCAGCAGCTCGGACGCATACGAGCAGTACTTC. Protein sequence: CASSSDAYEQYF.

The chain employs TRBV25-1 and TRBJ2-3, with 11 bases matching TRBD2. The CDR3 is 16 amino acids. Germline V gene sequence: CDR1 MGHDK, CDR2 SYGVNS. The V gene end was trimmed by 7 bases and the J gene end by 2 bases; junction bases not matched to a gene: 8. The CDR3, as DNA: TGTGCCAGCAAGGGGCGGACTAGCGGGCCCACAGATACGCAGTATTTT. It codes for CASKGRTSGPTDTQYF.

This chain connects TRBV7-2 to TRBJ1-2; D is ambiguous. The V and J ends lost 5 bases and 2 bases respectively, with 9 bases between them. CDR1 is SGHTA and CDR2 is FQGNSA in the germline V gene. The CDR3 is 13 amino acids. CDR3: CASSPDGNYGYTF. The CDR3, as DNA: TGTGCCAGCAGCCCCGACGGAAACTATGGCTACACCTTC.

The chain has TRBV18 and TRBJ2-3; D gene ambiguous. Germline assignment: CDR1 KGHSH and CDR2 LQKENI. Trimming stripped 3 bases from V and 12 bases from J, with 10 bases between. The CDR3 sequence is 11 residues long. The CDR3 DNA reads as TGTGCCAGCTCACCGGAAAGGGATCAGTATTTT. Its protein is CASSPERDQYF.

The chain uses TRBV28 and TRBJ2-5, with D maybe TRBD2 (5 bases). Per the germline V gene, CDR1 is MDHEN and CDR2 is SYDVKM. The CDR3 is 14 amino acids. Trimming removed 10 bases from V and 5 bases from J, with 20 bases in between. For the CDR3, the DNA is TGTGCCATTACTCCCGGGGTCCGACGCGAGACCCAGTACTTC. It codes for CAITPGVRRETQYF.

This chain connects TRBV19 to TRBJ2-1; D could derive from TRBD1 or TRBD2 (5 bases each). CDR1 is LNHDA, CDR2 SQIVND, per germline (reference sequence). CDR3 size: 14 residues. V gave up 7 bases and J gave up 2 bases, with 12 bases separating them. CDR3: CASTGTGTYNEQFF. DNA for the CDR3: TGTGCCAGTACCGGGACGGGTACCTACAATGAGCAGTTCTTC.

Only a few counts were recorded for this clone. The chain recombines TRBV20-1 with TRBJ2-3; D may be TRBD1 (5 bases). This CDR3 is 10 amino acids long. Germline CDR1 reads DFQATT; CDR2 reads SNEGSKA (reference sequence). Trimming took 7 bases from V and 6 from J, leaving 8 bases between them. As DNA, the CDR3 is TGCAGTGTCAGGGTCGATACGCAGTATTTT. This gives the protein CSVRVDTQYF.